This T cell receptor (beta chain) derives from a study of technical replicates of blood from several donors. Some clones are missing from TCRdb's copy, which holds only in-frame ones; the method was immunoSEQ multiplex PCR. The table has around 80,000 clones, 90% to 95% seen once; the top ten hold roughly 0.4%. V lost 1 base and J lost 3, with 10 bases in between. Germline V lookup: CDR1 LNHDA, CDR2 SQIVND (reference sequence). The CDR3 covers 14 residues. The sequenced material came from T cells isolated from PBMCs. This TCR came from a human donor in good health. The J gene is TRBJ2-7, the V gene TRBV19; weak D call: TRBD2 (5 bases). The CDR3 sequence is CASSIGASSYEQYF. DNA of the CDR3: TGTGCCAGTAGTATAGGTGCTAGCAGCTACGAGCAGTACTTC.